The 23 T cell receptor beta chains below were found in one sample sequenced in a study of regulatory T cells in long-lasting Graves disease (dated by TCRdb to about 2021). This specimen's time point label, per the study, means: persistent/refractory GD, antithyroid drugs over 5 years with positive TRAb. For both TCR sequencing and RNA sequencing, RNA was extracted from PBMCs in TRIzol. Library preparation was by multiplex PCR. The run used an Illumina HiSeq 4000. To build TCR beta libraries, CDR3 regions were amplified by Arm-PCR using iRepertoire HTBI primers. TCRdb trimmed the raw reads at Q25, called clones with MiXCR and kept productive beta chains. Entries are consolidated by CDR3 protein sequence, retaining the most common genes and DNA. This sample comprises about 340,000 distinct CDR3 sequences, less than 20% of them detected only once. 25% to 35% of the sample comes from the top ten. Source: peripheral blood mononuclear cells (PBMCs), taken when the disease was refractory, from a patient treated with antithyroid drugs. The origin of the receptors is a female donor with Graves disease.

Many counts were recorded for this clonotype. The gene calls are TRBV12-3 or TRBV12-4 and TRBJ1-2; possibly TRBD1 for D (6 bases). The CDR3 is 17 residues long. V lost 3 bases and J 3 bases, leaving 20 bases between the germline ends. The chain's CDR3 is CASSLGHGTRWDYGYTF. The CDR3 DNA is TGTGCCAGCAGTTTGGGACACGGGACCCGATGGGACTATGGCTACACCTTC.

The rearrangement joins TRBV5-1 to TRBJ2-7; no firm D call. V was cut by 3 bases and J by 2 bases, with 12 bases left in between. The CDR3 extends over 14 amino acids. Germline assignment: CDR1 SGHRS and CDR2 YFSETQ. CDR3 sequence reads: CASSWARSTYEQYF. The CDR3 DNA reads TGCGCCAGCAGCTGGGCTAGGTCAACCTACGAGCAGTACTTC.

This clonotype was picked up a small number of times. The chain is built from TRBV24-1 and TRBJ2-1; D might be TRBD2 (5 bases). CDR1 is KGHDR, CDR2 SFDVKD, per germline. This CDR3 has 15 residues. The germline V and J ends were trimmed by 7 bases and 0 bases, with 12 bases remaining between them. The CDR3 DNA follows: TGTGCCACCAGCAGATTAGGGAGCTCCTACAATGAGCAGTTCTTC. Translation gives CATSRLGSSYNEQFF.

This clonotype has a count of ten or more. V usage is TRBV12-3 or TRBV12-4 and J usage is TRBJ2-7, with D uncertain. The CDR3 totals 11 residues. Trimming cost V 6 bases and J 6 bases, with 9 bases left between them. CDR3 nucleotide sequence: TGTGCCAGCAGCACCCAAGGCGAGCAGTACTTC. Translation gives CASSTQGEQYF.

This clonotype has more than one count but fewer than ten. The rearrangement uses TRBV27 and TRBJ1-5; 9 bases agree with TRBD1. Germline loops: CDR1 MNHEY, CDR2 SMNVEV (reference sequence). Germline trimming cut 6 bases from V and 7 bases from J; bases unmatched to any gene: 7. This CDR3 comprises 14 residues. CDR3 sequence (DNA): TGTGCCAGCAGCCGAAACAGGGGGCTCCAGCCCCAGCATTTT. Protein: CASSRNRGLQPQHF.

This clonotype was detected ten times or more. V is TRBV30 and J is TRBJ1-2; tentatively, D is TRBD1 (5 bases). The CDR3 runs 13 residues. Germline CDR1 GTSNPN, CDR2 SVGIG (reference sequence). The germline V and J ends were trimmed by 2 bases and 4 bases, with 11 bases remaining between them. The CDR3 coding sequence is TGTGCCTGGAGTTTAGGACACAGCTATGGCTACACCTTC. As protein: CAWSLGHSYGYTF.

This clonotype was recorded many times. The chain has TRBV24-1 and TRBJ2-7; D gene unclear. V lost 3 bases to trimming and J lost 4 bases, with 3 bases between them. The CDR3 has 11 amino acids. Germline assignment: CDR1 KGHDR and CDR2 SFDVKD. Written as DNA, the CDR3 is TGTGCCACCAGTGATAGGTACGAGCAGTACTTC. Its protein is CATSDRYEQYF.

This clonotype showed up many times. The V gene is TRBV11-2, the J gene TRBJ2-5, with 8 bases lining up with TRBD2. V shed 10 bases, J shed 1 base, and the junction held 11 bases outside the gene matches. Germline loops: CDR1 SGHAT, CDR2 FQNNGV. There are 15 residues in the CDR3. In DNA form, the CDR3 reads TGTGCCACCTCGTGGGCTAGCGGGTTCCAAGAGACCCAGTACTTC. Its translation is CATSWASGFQETQYF.

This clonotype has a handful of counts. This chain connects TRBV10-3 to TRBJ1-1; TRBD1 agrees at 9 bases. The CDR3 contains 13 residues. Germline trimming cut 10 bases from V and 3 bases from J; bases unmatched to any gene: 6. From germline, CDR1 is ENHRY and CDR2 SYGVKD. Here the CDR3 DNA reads TGTGCCACCCGGAGGACAGGGGACACTGAAGCTTTCTTT. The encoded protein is CATRRTGDTEAFF.

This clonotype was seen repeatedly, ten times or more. The CDR3 reads CASSSLWSETQYF. The CDR3 DNA sequence: TGTGCCAGCAGCTCACTATGGTCGGAGACCCAGTACTTC. The rearrangement uses TRBV7-9 and TRBJ2-5; no reliable D call. The CDR3 consists of 13 residues. The germline V gene has CDR1 SEHNR and CDR2 FQNEAQ (reference sequence). Trimming cost V 4 bases and J 5 bases, with 11 bases left between them. The entire variable domain, with the rest obtained from reference TRBV7-9 and TRBJ2-5, is as follows: DTGVSQNPRHKITKRGQNVTFRCDPISEHNRLYWYRQTLGQGPEFLTYFQNEAQLEKSRLLSDRFSAERPKGSFSTLEIQRTEQGDSAMYLCASSSLWSETQYFGPGTRLLVL.

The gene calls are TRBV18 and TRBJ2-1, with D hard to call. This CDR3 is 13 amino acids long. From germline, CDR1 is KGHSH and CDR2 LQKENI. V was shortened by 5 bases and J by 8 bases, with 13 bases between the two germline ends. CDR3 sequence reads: CASSSYTDDEQFF. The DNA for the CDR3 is TGTGCCAGCTCAAGCTACACGGACGATGAGCAGTTCTTC.

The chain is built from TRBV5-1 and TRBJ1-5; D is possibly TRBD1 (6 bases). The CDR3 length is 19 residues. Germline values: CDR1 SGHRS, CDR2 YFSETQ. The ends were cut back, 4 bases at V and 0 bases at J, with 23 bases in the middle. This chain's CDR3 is CASSRAWVGGEYSNQPQHF. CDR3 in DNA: TGCGCCAGCAGCCGTGCTTGGGTAGGGGGGGAGTATAGCAATCAGCCCCAGCATTTT.

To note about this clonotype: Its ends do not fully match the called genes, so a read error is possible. The CDR3 region is CVSSLRAGEKLFF. The DNA of the CDR3 is TGTGTCAGCAGCTTAAGGGCAGGTGAAAAACTGTTTTTT. J is TRBJ1-4 and V is TRBV11-2; D is unresolved. CDR1 and CDR2 (germline): SGHAT, FQNNGV. The CDR3 loop spans 13 amino acids.

The CDR3 DNA is TGTGCCAGCAGCCAAGAAGCTAGCGGGTGGGGGTCCTACAATGAGCAGTTCTTC. Its protein product is CASSQEASGWGSYNEQFF. The chain uses TRBV3-1 and TRBJ2-1; 8 positions agree with TRBD2. J was trimmed by 1 base and V by 0 bases; bases with no gene match: 8. CDR3 length: 18 amino acids. The V gene's germline CDR1 is LGHDT and CDR2 YNNKEL (reference sequence).

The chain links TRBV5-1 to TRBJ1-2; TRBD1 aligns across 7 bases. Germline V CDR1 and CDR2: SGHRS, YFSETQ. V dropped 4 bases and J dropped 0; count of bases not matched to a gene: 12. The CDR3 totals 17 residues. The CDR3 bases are TGCGCCAGCAGCCCCCGGGAGGGGGCTTACGCTAACTATGGCTACACCTTC. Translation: CASSPREGAYANYGYTF.

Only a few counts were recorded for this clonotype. The DNA for the CDR3 is TGCAGCGTTGAAGGGGTTGGCTACACCTTC. Its translation is CSVEGVGYTF. This sequence joins TRBV29-1 and TRBJ1-2; D unclear. V dropped 1 base and J dropped 7 bases, with 4 bases sitting between them. The CDR3 has 10 residues. Germline CDR1 SQVTM, CDR2 ANQGSEA.

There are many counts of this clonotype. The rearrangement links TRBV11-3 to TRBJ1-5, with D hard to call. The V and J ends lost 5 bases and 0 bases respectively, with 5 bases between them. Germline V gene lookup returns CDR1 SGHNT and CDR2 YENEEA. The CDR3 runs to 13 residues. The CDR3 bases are TGTGCCAGCAGCGACAATAGCAATCAGCCCCAGCATTTT. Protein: CASSDNSNQPQHF. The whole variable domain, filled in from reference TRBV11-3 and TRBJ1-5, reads EAGVVQSPRYKIIEKKQPVAFWCNPISGHNTLYWYLQNLGQGPELLIRYENEEAVDDSQLPKDRFSAERLKGVDSTLKIQPAELGDSAVYLCASSDNSNQPQHFGDGTRLSIL.

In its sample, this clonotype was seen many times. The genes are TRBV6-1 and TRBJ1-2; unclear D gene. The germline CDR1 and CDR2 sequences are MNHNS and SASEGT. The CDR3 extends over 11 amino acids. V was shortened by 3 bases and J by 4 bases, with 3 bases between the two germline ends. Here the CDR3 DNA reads TGTGCCAGCAGTGACGCCTATGGCTACACCTTC. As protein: CASSDAYGYTF.

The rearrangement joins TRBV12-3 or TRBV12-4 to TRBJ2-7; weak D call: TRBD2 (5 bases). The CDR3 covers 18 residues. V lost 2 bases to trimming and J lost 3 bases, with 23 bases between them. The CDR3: CASSLSSRGSGFNYEQYF. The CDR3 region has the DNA TGTGCCAGCAGTTTAAGTTCTCGAGGTTCGGGGTTTAACTACGAGCAGTACTTC.

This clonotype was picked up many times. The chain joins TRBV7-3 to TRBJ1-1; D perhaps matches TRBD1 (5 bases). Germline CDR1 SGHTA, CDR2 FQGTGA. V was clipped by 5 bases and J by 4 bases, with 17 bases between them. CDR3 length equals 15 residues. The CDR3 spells CASSPLVVGGTEAFF. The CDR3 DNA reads TGTGCCAGCAGCCCTCTGGTTGTGGGGGGCACTGAAGCTTTCTTT.

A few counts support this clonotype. In DNA form, the CDR3 reads TGCAGTGCTCTTCAGGGACCCTACGAGCAGTACTTC. It codes for CSALQGPYEQYF. The chain is built from TRBV20-1 and TRBJ2-7; D could derive from TRBD1 or TRBD2 (5 bases each). Trimming took 5 bases from V and 2 from J, leaving 10 bases between them. CDR1 and CDR2 (germline): DFQATT, SNEGSKA (reference sequence). The CDR3 is 12 amino acids.

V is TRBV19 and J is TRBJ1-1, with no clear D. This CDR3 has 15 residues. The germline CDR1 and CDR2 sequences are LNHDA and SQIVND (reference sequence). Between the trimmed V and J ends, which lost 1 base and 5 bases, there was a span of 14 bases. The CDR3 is CASSIVFPRGTEAFF. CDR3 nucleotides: TGTGCCAGTAGTATAGTTTTCCCCCGTGGTACTGAAGCTTTCTTT.

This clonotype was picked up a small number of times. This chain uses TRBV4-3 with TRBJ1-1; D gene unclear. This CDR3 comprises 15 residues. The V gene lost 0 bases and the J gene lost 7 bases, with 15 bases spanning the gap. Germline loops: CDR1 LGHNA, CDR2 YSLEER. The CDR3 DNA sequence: TGCGCCAGCAGCCAAGATCCGGTTTTTGGGCGTGAAGCTTTCTTT. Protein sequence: CASSQDPVFGREAFF.